Shown below are 16 T cell receptor beta chains from a single sample sequenced in a study of blood T cell repertoires in COVID-19. This table comes from immunoSEQ multiplex PCR, and its TCRdb copy is limited to in-frame clones, with some not included. The sample yields about 40,000 clones, roughly 79% seen once. Sequencing input: peripheral blood. The receptors were gathered from a woman aged 80 or over with acute or convalescent COVID-19.

The CDR3 DNA sequence: TGTGCCAGCAGCCAATTGGGGACAGGTGAAGCTTTCTTT. This gives the protein CASSQLGTGEAFF. The chain uses TRBV3-1 (or the pseudogene TRBV3-2) and TRBJ1-1; 8 positions agree with TRBD1. V trimming: 2 bases; J trimming: 7 bases; junction bases outside the gene matches: 3. This CDR3 is 13 amino acids long. CDR1 LGHDT and CDR2 YNNKEL come from the germline V gene (reference sequence).

The V gene is TRBV9, the J gene TRBJ2-7; TRBD1 matches 7 bases. CDR1 is SGDLS, CDR2 YYNGEE, per germline. This CDR3 has 14 residues. Losses at the gene ends were 4 bases for V and 5 bases for J; bases not matched to a gene: 9. For the CDR3, the DNA is TGTGCCAGCAGCCCCCAGACAGGGCCCAACGAGCAGTACTTC. Translation gives CASSPQTGPNEQYF.

This clone showed up just once. CDR3 nucleotides: TGTGCCAGCAGCTTAGGGGGGACAGTCCAAGAGACCCAGTACTTC. Encoded protein: CASSLGGTVQETQYF. The V and J genes are TRBV7-7 and TRBJ2-5; 7 bases are a match to TRBD1. J was trimmed by 1 base and V by 1 base; bases with no gene match: 3. CDR1 and CDR2 from the germline V gene are SSHAT and FNYEAQ (reference sequence). The CDR3 has 15 residues.

This chain joins TRBV10-2 and TRBJ2-7; tentative D call: TRBD1 (6 bases). The CDR3 totals 11 residues. V lost 10 bases and J 4 bases, leaving 11 bases between the germline ends. Germline values: CDR1 WSHSY, CDR2 SAAADI. The CDR3, as DNA: TGCGCCACCCTGGGGGCGTACGAGCAGTACTTC. Protein product: CATLGAYEQYF.

This chain joins TRBV3-1 (or the pseudogene TRBV3-2) and TRBJ2-5; the match to TRBD1 covers 9 bases. The CDR3 loop spans 15 amino acids. Trimming cost V 3 bases and J 1 base; bases outside gene matches: 3. Germline assignment: CDR1 LGHDT and CDR2 YNNKEL (reference sequence). The CDR3: CASSHRDRVQETQYF. CDR3 nucleotides: TGTGCCAGCAGCCACCGGGACAGGGTCCAAGAGACCCAGTACTTC.

V is TRBV7-2 and J is TRBJ2-7; 8 nucleotides match TRBD2. CDR1 and CDR2 from the germline V gene are SGHTA and FQGNSA. J lost 0 bases, V lost 1 base, and 5 bases had no gene match. CDR3 length: 16 amino acids. The chain's CDR3 is CASSLDGAGVSYEQYF. CDR3 bases: TGTGCCAGCAGCTTAGATGGAGCGGGAGTCTCCTACGAGCAGTACTTC.

The count of this clone is one. The V and J genes are TRBV2 and TRBJ2-7; 13 bases map to TRBD2. The CDR3 sequence is 16 residues long. Germline V gene lookup returns CDR1 SNHLY and CDR2 FYNNEI. With V trimmed by 4 bases and J by 4 bases, 7 bases remained unmatched. CDR3: CASSGARLAGGYEQYF. In DNA form, the CDR3 reads TGTGCCAGCAGTGGGGCGAGACTAGCGGGAGGATACGAGCAGTACTTC.

The genes are TRBV9 and TRBJ1-2, with a tentative D call TRBD1 (5 bases). This CDR3 comprises 14 residues. From germline, CDR1 is SGDLS and CDR2 YYNGEE. V lost 0 bases and J 4 bases, leaving 10 bases between the germline ends. The CDR3 reads CASSVEEGPYGYTF. The DNA for the CDR3 is TGTGCCAGCAGCGTAGAGGAGGGGCCCTATGGCTACACCTTC.

This chain connects TRBV5-4 to TRBJ1-5, with D perhaps TRBD1 (5 bases). Germline CDR1 and CDR2: SGHNT and YYREEE (reference sequence). This CDR3 spans 14 amino acids. V shed 1 base and J shed 7 bases, with 12 bases lying between them. CDR3 bases: TGTGCCAGCAGCTTGACAGGTTCAGGACAGCCCCAGCATTTT. Translating gives CASSLTGSGQPQHF.

The count of this clone is one. The rearrangement links TRBV6-6 to TRBJ1-6; 9 bases are a match to TRBD1. The junction had 3 bases not matched to a gene; V was cut back by 10 bases and J by 5 bases. The CDR3 runs to 13 residues. Per germline, CDR1 MNHNY and CDR2 SVGAGI (reference sequence). The CDR3 here is CATGQGNNSPLHF. As DNA, the CDR3 is TGTGCCACAGGACAGGGGAATAATTCACCCCTCCACTTT.

This clone was detected a few times. The chain carries TRBV18 and TRBJ1-1; D unclear. V lost 3 bases and J 2 bases, leaving 7 bases between the germline ends. Looked up from germline, CDR1 is KGHSH and CDR2 is LQKENI. The CDR3 loop spans 13 amino acids. The CDR3 sequence: CASSPNTNTEAFF. In nucleotides, the CDR3 is TGTGCCAGCTCACCTAACACCAACACTGAAGCTTTCTTT.

V and J are TRBV24-1 and TRBJ1-2, with a tentative D call TRBD1 (6 bases). The CDR3 covers 13 residues. The V end was cut by 4 bases, the J end by 8 bases, with 13 bases between. Germline V lookup: CDR1 KGHDR, CDR2 SFDVKD. The CDR3 nucleotides are TGTGCCACCAGTGACACACAGGGTGGGGGCTACACCTTC. This sequence encodes CATSDTQGGGYTF.

The V gene is TRBV2, the J gene TRBJ2-5, with TRBD2 identical over 10 bases. This CDR3 region has 14 residues. V gave up 5 bases and J gave up 5 bases; unmatched junction bases: 5. Per the germline V gene, CDR1 is SNHLY and CDR2 is FYNNEI. The CDR3 here is CASSPAGGLETQYF. CDR3 sequence (DNA): TGTGCCAGCAGTCCAGCGGGAGGGCTTGAGACCCAGTACTTC.

The rearrangement links TRBV6-6 to TRBJ2-7; a possible D gene is TRBD2 (6 bases). The CDR3 has 13 residues. Per the germline V gene, CDR1 is MNHNY and CDR2 is SVGAGI (reference sequence). V gave up 5 bases and J gave up 2 bases, with 10 bases separating them. CDR3 in DNA: TGTGCCAGCAGTCGCGGGGTTACCTACGAGCAGTACTTC. It encodes CASSRGVTYEQYF.

V and J are TRBV7-9 and TRBJ1-6; D uncertain. From germline, CDR1 is SEHNR and CDR2 FQNEAQ (reference sequence). V lost 0 bases, J lost 7 bases, and 7 bases lay in between. The length of the CDR3 is 14 residues. CDR3 region: CASSLARSNSPLHF. For the CDR3, the DNA is TGTGCCAGCAGCTTAGCCAGGTCGAATTCACCCCTCCACTTT.

The chain is built from TRBV5-8 and TRBJ2-5, with TRBD1 as a possible D gene (5 bases). The V and J ends lost 7 bases and 5 bases respectively, with 9 bases between them. The germline gives CDR1 SGHTS, CDR2 YDEGEE. CDR3 size: 11 residues. The CDR3 reads CASGARETQYF. CDR3 nucleotides: TGTGCCAGCGGGGCCCGGGAGACCCAGTACTTC. The variable domain in full, completed from reference TRBV5-8 and TRBJ2-5, reads EAGVTQSPTHLIKTRGQQATLRCSPISGHTSVYWYQQALGLGLQFLLWYDEGEERNRGNFPPRFSGRQFPNYSSELNVNALELEDSALYLCASGARETQYFGPGTRLLVL.